What follows describes a single T cell receptor beta chain. The CDR3 is 16 amino acids. Trimming cost V 5 bases and J 3 bases; bases outside gene matches: 13. Germline V gene lookup returns CDR1 DFQATT and CDR2 SNEGSKA (reference sequence). TCRdb analysed the RT-PCR reads with MiXCR anew, one entry per CDR3 protein. The sample carries about 680,000 distinct CDR3 sequences, 12% to 15% recorded once. The gene calls are TRBV20-1 and TRBJ2-7; 10 bases are shared with TRBD2. Sample: memory CD4+ T cells from blood. The clonotype was recovered from a female donor in good health, serving as a healthy control. The CDR3 region has the DNA TGCAGTGCTCCAGACCCCAGCGGGAGGGACGGCTACGAGCAGTACTTC. Translating it yields CSAPDPSGRDGYEQYF.